Here is one T cell receptor beta chain with its context. In the original processing: The assay estimated nucleated cells by amplifying reference gene primers. The protocol was immunoSEQ multiplex PCR, while the TCRdb copy is restricted to in-frame clones and leaves out a portion. D and trimming come from the DNA, and the V and J calls and clone size come from that table. The data contain about 60,000 clones, around four fifths of them singletons. This sample is drawn from a study of blood T cell repertoires in COVID-19. Study information: Some COVID-19 samples were acute and others convalescent; all came from the United States, Italy and Spain. PBMCs, B-cell-depleted T cells, or T cells provided the cDNA or gDNA that made up the material.

V gave up 1 base and J gave up 1 base, with 5 bases separating them. CDR3 length: 13 amino acids. Sequences were obtained from peripheral blood. This TCR was sampled from a man aged 30-40 years with COVID-19, enrolled during active disease. V and J are TRBV12-3 or TRBV12-4 and TRBJ2-7; D not certain. CDR3 coding DNA: TGTGCCAGCAGTTTAGGTTCATCCTACGAGCAGTACTTC. It codes for CASSLGSSYEQYF.